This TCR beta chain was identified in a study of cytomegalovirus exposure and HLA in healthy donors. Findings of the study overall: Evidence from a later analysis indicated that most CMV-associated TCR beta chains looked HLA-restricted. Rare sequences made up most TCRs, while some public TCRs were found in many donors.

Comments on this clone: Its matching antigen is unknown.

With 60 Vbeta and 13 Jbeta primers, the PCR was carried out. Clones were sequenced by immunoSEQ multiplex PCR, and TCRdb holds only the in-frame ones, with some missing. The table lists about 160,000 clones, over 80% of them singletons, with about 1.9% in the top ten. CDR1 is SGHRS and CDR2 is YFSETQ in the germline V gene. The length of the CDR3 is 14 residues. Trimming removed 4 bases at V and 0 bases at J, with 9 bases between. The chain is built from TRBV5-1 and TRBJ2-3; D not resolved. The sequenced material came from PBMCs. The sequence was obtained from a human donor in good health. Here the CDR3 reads CASSPVSSTDTQYF. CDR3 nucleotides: TGCGCCAGCAGCCCAGTTTCTAGCACAGATACGCAGTATTTT. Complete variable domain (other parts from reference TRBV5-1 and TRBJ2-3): KAGVTQTPRYLIKTRGQQVTLSCSPISGHRSVSWYQQTPGQGLQFLFEYFSETQRNKGNFPGRFSGRQFSNSRSEMNVSTLELGDSALYLCASSPVSSTDTQYFGPGTRLTVL.